The 19 T cell receptor beta chains presented below share a single source sample, sequenced in a study of blood T cell repertoires in COVID-19. The data were produced by immunoSEQ multiplex PCR, yet TCRdb's version contains in-frame clones alone and is incomplete. Among around 70,000 clones, around 80% were seen once, and the ten largest hold nearly 5%. Specimen: peripheral blood. These receptors were obtained from a woman at least 80 years old with active or convalescent COVID-19.

The chain combines TRBV24-1 with TRBJ2-2; no firm D call. There are 12 residues in the CDR3. Trimming cost V 3 bases and J 7 bases, with 5 bases left between them. Germline CDR1 is KGHDR and CDR2 is SFDVKD. The CDR3 protein is CATSDEVGELFF. The DNA for the CDR3 is TGTGCCACCAGTGATGAGGTCGGGGAGCTGTTTTTT.

The chain carries TRBV6-2 or TRBV6-3 and TRBJ1-2; the match to TRBD1 covers 11 bases. The CDR3 extends over 14 amino acids. The junction had 0 bases not matched to a gene; V was cut back by 0 bases and J by 6 bases. The V gene's germline CDR1 is MNHEY and CDR2 SVGEGT. CDR3 sequence (DNA): TGTGCCAGCAGTTACTCGGGACAGGGGGATGGCTACACCTTC. Amino acid sequence: CASSYSGQGDGYTF.

This clone was seen more than once but under ten times. V gene TRBV2 combines with J gene TRBJ1-5, with a weak D call TRBD1 (6 bases). CDR3 length: 15 residues. Per germline, CDR1 SNHLY and CDR2 FYNNEI. Trimming left V 6 bases short and J 7 bases short, with 19 bases between. DNA of the CDR3: TGTGCCAGCAGGGGGGGGCAGGAGAGGGGCCAGCCCCAGCATTTT. Its protein product is CASRGGQERGQPQHF. Complete variable domain (other parts from reference TRBV2 and TRBJ1-5): EPEVTQTPSHQVTQMGQEVILRCVPISNHLYFYWYRQILGQKVEFLVSFYNNEISEKSEIFDDQFSVERPDGSNFTLKIRSTKLEDSAMYFCASRGGQERGQPQHFGDGTRLSIL.

The V and J genes are TRBV30 and TRBJ1-4, with TRBD1 matching 11 bases. The junction had 9 bases not matched to a gene; V was cut back by 4 bases and J by 8 bases. From germline, CDR1 is GTSNPN and CDR2 SVGIG (reference sequence). This CDR3 spans 15 amino acids. The chain's CDR3 is CAWKPWTGGREKLFF. CDR3 DNA sequence: TGTGCCTGGAAACCGTGGACAGGGGGCAGAGAAAAACTGTTTTTT.

The gene calls are TRBV19 and TRBJ1-1, with TRBD1 identical over 7 bases. The germline V gene has CDR1 LNHDA and CDR2 SQIVND (reference sequence). The junction had 11 bases not matched to a gene; V was cut back by 7 bases and J by 0 bases. There are 16 residues in the CDR3. The DNA of the CDR3 is TGTGCCAGTACGGAGGGGGCCGATATTTTGAACACTGAAGCTTTCTTT. Protein: CASTEGADILNTEAFF.

The chain couples TRBV7-9 to TRBJ1-1, with a tentative D call TRBD1 (5 bases). The CDR3 sequence is 16 residues long. Deletions cut 5 bases from V and 0 bases from J, with 16 bases between. Germline V CDR1 and CDR2: SEHNR, FQNEAQ (reference sequence). The chain's CDR3 is CASSLGRQIMNTEAFF. CDR3 sequence (DNA): TGTGCCAGCAGCCTCGGGAGACAGATCATGAACACTGAAGCTTTCTTT.

The rearrangement joins TRBV5-4 to TRBJ2-1, with 11 positions matching TRBD2. Germline V gene sequence: CDR1 SGHNT, CDR2 YYREEE (reference sequence). With 2 bases clipped from V and 5 bases from J, the junction kept 3 bases outside the gene matches. The CDR3 loop spans 15 amino acids. In nucleotides, the CDR3 is TGTGCCAGCAGCTTCTTTAGCGGGGGGGACAATGAGCAGTTCTTC. It specifies CASSFFSGGDNEQFF.

A note on this clone: Sequence at one end of the junction differs from germline and may be a read error. The rearrangement links TRBV29-1 to TRBJ1-2; weak D call: TRBD1 (6 bases). The CDR3 loop spans 16 amino acids. In germline, CDR1 is SQVTM, CDR2 ANQGSEA. The CDR3 loop reads CSVGSGGAGFVAGYNF. For the CDR3, the DNA is TGCAGCGTTGGGTCGGGGGGCGCAGGGTTCGTGGCAGGCTACAACTTC.

The gene calls are TRBV28 and TRBJ1-2; D not resolved. The CDR3 sequence is 14 residues long. Trimming left V 4 bases short and J 2 bases short, with 11 bases between. The germline gives CDR1 MDHEN, CDR2 SYDVKM. Written as DNA, the CDR3 is TGTGCCAGCAGTTCCATACGGGAGAACTATGGCTACACCTTC. Translating gives CASSSIRENYGYTF.

This rearrangement joins TRBV28 to TRBJ1-1, with TRBD1 as a possible D gene (6 bases). Germline CDR1 is MDHEN and CDR2 is SYDVKM. This CDR3 contains 12 residues. Trimming took 8 bases from V and 4 from J, leaving 11 bases between them. CDR3: CASLTGITEAFF. The CDR3 DNA reads TGTGCCAGCCTTACAGGGATCACTGAAGCTTTCTTT.

This chain links TRBV24-1 with TRBJ2-7; D is unclear. The CDR3 has 12 amino acids. The V gene's germline CDR1 is KGHDR and CDR2 SFDVKD. V was cut by 5 bases and J by 3 bases, with 7 bases left in between. CDR3 region: CATSGLSYEQYF. In nucleotides, the CDR3 is TGTGCCACCAGTGGCCTTAGCTACGAGCAGTACTTC.

The rearrangement links TRBV9 to TRBJ2-5; a weak D match, TRBD1 (5 bases). The germline V gene has CDR1 SGDLS and CDR2 YYNGEE. Trimming left V 0 bases short and J 3 bases short, with 21 bases between. The CDR3 extends over 18 amino acids. CDR3 sequence: CASSVGLTWGTGEETQYF. The CDR3 nucleotides are TGTGCCAGCAGCGTAGGGCTCACCTGGGGAACAGGAGAAGAGACCCAGTACTTC.

CDR3 loop: CASSQTGGGGYTF. DNA of the CDR3: TGTGCCAGCAGCCAGACAGGGGGAGGAGGCTACACCTTC. The chain is built from TRBV7-3 and TRBJ1-2; 9 bases agree with TRBD1. The germline CDR1 and CDR2 sequences are SGHTA and FQGTGA. Trimming removed 5 bases from V and 8 bases from J; junction bases left unmatched: 6. The CDR3 totals 13 residues.

The chain links TRBV6-5 to TRBJ1-4; 7 positions agree with TRBD1. The CDR3 has 15 amino acids. CDR1 is MNHEY, CDR2 SVGAGI, per germline. The V segment lost 2 bases and the J segment 10 bases; nucleotides outside the gene matches: 10. CDR3: CASSYGAGGQGKLFF. The CDR3 coding sequence is TGTGCCAGCAGTTACGGAGCAGGGGGGCAAGGAAAACTGTTTTTT.

The CDR3 DNA is TGTGCCAGCTCACCCCGACAGGGGGCTGGCGGGGAGCTGTTTTTT. Translating gives CASSPRQGAGGELFF. The genes are TRBV18 and TRBJ2-2; 10 nucleotides align to TRBD1. The V and J ends lost 3 bases and 7 bases, in that order; junction bases with no gene match: 5. The CDR3 loop spans 15 amino acids. Germline V gives CDR1 KGHSH, CDR2 LQKENI.

This chain links TRBV2 with TRBJ2-4, with TRBD1 identical over 7 bases. The CDR3 totals 18 residues. V was pared by 3 bases and J by 4 bases, with 15 bases of the junction left unmatched. Germline values: CDR1 SNHLY, CDR2 FYNNEI. The CDR3 nucleotides read TGTGCCAGCAGTGACATGAGGAGACAGGGAAGGGGAAAAAACATTCAGTACTTC. Protein product: CASSDMRRQGRGKNIQYF.

The V and J genes are TRBV25-1 and TRBJ2-3, with 7 bases fitting TRBD2. V lost 0 bases, J lost 8 bases, and 2 bases stayed unmatched. The CDR3 loop spans 13 amino acids. The germline CDR1 and CDR2 sequences are MGHDK and SYGVNS. The CDR3 reads CASSEYPGGTQYF. CDR3 coding DNA: TGTGCCAGCAGTGAATATCCGGGGGGTACGCAGTATTTT.

The chain combines TRBV7-3 with TRBJ2-1; 9 bases map to TRBD1. The V segment lost 1 base and the J segment 4 bases; nucleotides outside the gene matches: 5. The CDR3 is 16 amino acids. The germline CDR1 and CDR2 sequences are SGHTA and FQGTGA. CDR3 amino acids: CASSLSGTGRYNEQFF. CDR3 sequence (DNA): TGTGCCAGCAGCTTAAGCGGGACAGGGCGGTACAATGAGCAGTTCTTC.

V and J are TRBV24-1 and TRBJ1-3, with 9 bases matching TRBD1. Trimming at V came to 5 bases and at J to 4 bases, leaving 8 bases not matched to a gene. There are 16 residues in the CDR3. Per the germline V gene, CDR1 is KGHDR and CDR2 is SFDVKD. The CDR3: CATSAGQGPKGNTIYF. CDR3 coding DNA: TGTGCCACCAGTGCGGGACAGGGTCCCAAGGGAAACACCATATATTTT.